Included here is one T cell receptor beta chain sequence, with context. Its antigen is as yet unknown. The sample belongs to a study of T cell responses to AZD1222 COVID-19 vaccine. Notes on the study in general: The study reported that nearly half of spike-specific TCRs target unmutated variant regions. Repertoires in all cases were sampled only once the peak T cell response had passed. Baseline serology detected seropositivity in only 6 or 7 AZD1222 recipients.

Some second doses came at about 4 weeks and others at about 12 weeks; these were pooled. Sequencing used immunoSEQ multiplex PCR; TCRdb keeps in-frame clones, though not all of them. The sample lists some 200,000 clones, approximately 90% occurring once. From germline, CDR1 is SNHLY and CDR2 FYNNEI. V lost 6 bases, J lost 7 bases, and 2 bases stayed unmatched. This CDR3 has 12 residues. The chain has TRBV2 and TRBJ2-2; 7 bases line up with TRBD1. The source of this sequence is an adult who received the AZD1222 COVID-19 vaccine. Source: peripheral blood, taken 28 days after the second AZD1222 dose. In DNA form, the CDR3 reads TGTGCCAGCAGCCAGGGGGTCGGGGAGCTGTTTTTT. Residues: CASSQGVGELFF.